This TCR beta chain was documented in a study of T cell responses to AZD1222 COVID-19 vaccine. The data were produced by immunoSEQ multiplex PCR, yet TCRdb's version contains in-frame clones alone and is incomplete. The repertoire consists of some 100,000 clones, with approximately 90% occurring once and the leading ten covering about 3.5%. Germline V CDR1 and CDR2: SGHVS, FNYEAQ. Trimming at V came to 0 bases and at J to 2 bases, leaving 3 bases not matched to a gene. The CDR3 loop spans 15 amino acids. The sample consisted of peripheral blood, taken on day 0 of AZD1222 vaccination. The rearrangement joins TRBV7-6 to TRBJ2-5, with 7 positions matching TRBD1. The sequence was obtained from an adult in good health. CDR3 in amino acids: CASSLAGTDQETQYF. The CDR3 nucleotides read TGTGCCAGCAGCTTAGCGGGGACAGATCAAGAGACCCAGTACTTC.